The sample holds a few counts of the clone carrying this T cell receptor (beta chain). The junction departs from the called germline gene at one end, perhaps through a read error. For the second PCR, which ran for roughly 6 to 11 cycles, a sample-barcoded 5' primer and a J-beta primer mix were used. TCRdb analysed the 5' RACE reads with MiXCR anew, one entry per CDR3 protein. This sample has some 850,000 distinct CDR3 sequences, with roughly 25% found just once. The CDR3 consists of 14 residues. CDR1 is SNHLY, CDR2 FYNNEI, per germline. The data were taken from a study of blood T cells in healthy people across ages. The same specimen was also included in a second study, on T cells of mothers and their children.

The chain couples TRBV2 to TRBJ2-2, with a possible D match to TRBD2 (6 bases). The origin of this receptor is a boy between 10 and 17 years old in good health. The specimen was blood. CDR3 sequence reads: CASSDRAHTGGLFF. Written as DNA, the CDR3 is TGTGCCAGCAGTGATCGGGCCCACACCGGGGGGCTGTTTTTT. Together with reference TRBV2 and TRBJ2-2, the CDR3 gives the full variable domain: EPEVTQTPSHQVTQMGQEVILRCVPISNHLYFYWYRQILGQKVEFLVSFYNNEISEKSEIFDDQFSVERPDGSNFTLKIRSTKLEDSAMYFCASSDRAHTGGLFFGEGSRLTVL.